This TCR beta chain is from a study of cytomegalovirus exposure and HLA in healthy donors. In germline, CDR1 is SQVTM, CDR2 ANQGSEA. Between the trimmed V and J ends, which lost 5 bases and 1 base, there was a span of 14 bases. The CDR3 extends over 14 amino acids. A remark on this clone: Its specificity is not known.

Researchers ran the PCR with 60 Vbeta and 13 Jbeta primers. Method: immunoSEQ multiplex PCR; TCRdb's copy keeps in-frame clones and lacks some. The sample shows 90,000 to 110,000 clones, around four fifths of them seen only once. Overall study findings and caveats: Some V segments could not be told apart, so they were left out, TRBV6-2 and TRBV6-3 among them. Only CMV serostatus was available as immune exposure information. TCR beta chains numbering under 200 were designated cytomegalovirus-associated. Several of the most significant clusters were apparently associated with common viral pathogens in a later analysis.

The rearrangement uses TRBV29-1 and TRBJ2-5; D is unclear. This receptor was taken from a woman aged 40-49 years in good health and CMV-seropositive. The specimen was PBMCs. CDR3 DNA: TGCAGCGTTCGAGGTTTTAGCCTCCAAGAGACCCAGTACTTC. Amino acid sequence: CSVRGFSLQETQYF.